One sample yielded the 10 T cell receptor beta chains listed below, sequenced in a study of vaccination effects on CD4 cells after COVID-19. Sequencing was performed with immunoSEQ multiplex PCR; in TCRdb, only in-frame clones are kept and a portion is missing. The sample consists of about 57,000 clones, less than 80% of them appearing once. No antigen has been assigned to these receptors. Having been cultured for less than 12 days, the cells underwent CD4+ T cell isolation. Each person got two doses of an mRNA SARS-CoV-2 vaccine, BNT162b2 or mRNA-1273. The material sequenced was CD4+ T cells from PBMCs cultured without peptide, taken after COVID-19 vaccination. These receptor sequences come from a human donor who received a COVID-19 vaccine.

V gene TRBV6-2 or TRBV6-3 combines with J gene TRBJ2-5, with TRBD1 identical over 9 bases. The CDR3 runs to 17 residues. With 2 bases clipped from V and 4 bases from J, the junction kept 11 bases outside the gene matches. Germline V gene data show CDR1 as MNHEY and CDR2 as SVGEGT. The CDR3 region is CASSYAAGTGRRETQYF. CDR3 bases: TGTGCCAGCAGTTACGCGGCAGGGACAGGGAGAAGAGAGACCCAGTACTTC.

The V and J genes are TRBV11-1 and TRBJ2-2, with 7 positions matching TRBD1. Trimming removed 0 bases from V and 0 bases from J; junction bases left unmatched: 4. Germline V lookup: CDR1 SGHAT, CDR2 FQDESV (reference sequence). The CDR3 totals 17 residues. CDR3 DNA: TGTGCCAGCAGCTTAGCCACAGGGGCCCCGAACACCGGGGAGCTGTTTTTT. It yields the protein CASSLATGAPNTGELFF.

The V and J genes are TRBV12-3 or TRBV12-4 and TRBJ2-3; D is perhaps TRBD1 or TRBD2 (5 bases each). V was pared by 4 bases and J by 2 bases, with 7 bases between. The CDR3 spans 13 residues. The CDR3 nucleotides read TGTGCCAGCAGTTGGGGGAACACAGATACGCAGTATTTT. Its protein is CASSWGNTDTQYF.

The gene calls are TRBV4-1 and TRBJ1-4; D ambiguous. Germline CDR1 is MGHRA and CDR2 is YSYEKL. The CDR3 contains 17 residues. With 1 base removed from V and 8 bases from J, the gap between germline ends came to 20 bases. The CDR3 DNA reads TGCGCCAGCAGCCAAGGATTTTTGCTGGAGAGAGGGGAAAAACTGTTTTTT. It encodes CASSQGFLLERGEKLFF.

The chain has TRBV24-1 and TRBJ2-7, with a possible D match to TRBD1 (6 bases). Per the germline V gene, CDR1 is KGHDR and CDR2 is SFDVKD. Trimming cost V 4 bases and J 2 bases, with 17 bases left between them. This CDR3 comprises 16 residues. The CDR3 nucleotides read TGTGCCACCAGTGACCCTCGAGGGACAAGCCCCTACGAGCAGTACTTC. The encoded protein is CATSDPRGTSPYEQYF.

The rearrangement joins TRBV16 to TRBJ1-1; 8 bases match TRBD1. V was clipped by 3 bases and J by 0 bases; unmatched bases: 9. This CDR3 region has 17 residues. The V gene's germline CDR1 is KGHSY and CDR2 FQNENV. CDR3: CASSHSGQGVLNTEAFF. The CDR3 coding sequence is TGTGCCAGCAGCCACTCCGGACAGGGAGTTTTGAACACTGAAGCTTTCTTT. The full variable domain, completed using reference TRBV16 and TRBJ1-1, is GEEVAQTPKHLVRGEGQKAKLYCAPIKGHSYVFWYQQVLKNEFKFLISFQNENVFDETGMPKERFSAKCLPNSPCSLEIQATKLEDSAVYFCASSHSGQGVLNTEAFFGQGTRLTVV.

Written as DNA, the CDR3 is TGTGCCAGCAGTGAAGTCGGGGGTAATTCACCCCTCCACTTT. Translating it yields CASSEVGGNSPLHF. This chain connects TRBV6-1 to TRBJ1-6; TRBD1 might be the D (5 bases). This CDR3 has 14 residues. V dropped 1 base and J dropped 6 bases, with 7 bases sitting between them. Germline CDR1 is MNHNS and CDR2 is SASEGT.

This clone was recorded once. J is TRBJ2-6 and V is TRBV6-2 or TRBV6-3; a weak D match, TRBD2 (6 bases). The germline V gene encodes CDR1 MNHEY and CDR2 SVGEGT. The CDR3 loop spans 16 amino acids. Trimming removed 5 bases at V and 0 bases at J, with 11 bases between. In nucleotides, the CDR3 is TGTGCCAGCAGTCGGGACGGGGGCTCTGGGGCCAACGTCCTGACTTTC. Translated, it gives CASSRDGGSGANVLTF.

The gene calls are TRBV2 and TRBJ2-2; TRBD2 might be the D (6 bases). The germline V and J ends were trimmed by 6 bases and 7 bases, with 15 bases remaining between them. The CDR3 is 14 residues long. Germline V lookup: CDR1 SNHLY, CDR2 FYNNEI. The CDR3 coding sequence is TGTGCCAGCAGCGGGGGAGGTAAAGTCGGGGAGCTGTTTTTT. This translates into CASSGGGKVGELFF.

This chain connects TRBV5-1 to TRBJ2-1; 8 bases line up with TRBD1. Germline values: CDR1 SGHRS, CDR2 YFSETQ. The CDR3 spans 15 residues. The ends lost 3 bases at V and 3 bases at J; junction bases unmatched: 5. Here the CDR3 reads CASSSGQGGYNEQFF. CDR3 nucleotides: TGCGCCAGCAGCTCCGGACAGGGAGGCTACAATGAGCAGTTCTTC.